This T cell receptor beta chain was documented in a study of T cell responses to AZD1222 COVID-19 vaccine. General study findings and limits: Vaccination with two AZD1222 doses was followed by a rise in Spike-specific TCR breadth and depth. Clonal diversity may have been underestimated in mostly white British donors. It was only 6 or 7 AZD1222 recipients who were seropositive at baseline.

Concerning this clone: As yet, its antigen is unknown.

Germline V gene lookup returns CDR1 SGDLS and CDR2 YYNGEE. The J segment lost 7 bases and the V segment lost 4 bases, leaving 6 bases of the junction unmatched. The CDR3 covers 15 residues. Sequencing used immunoSEQ multiplex PCR; TCRdb keeps in-frame clones, though not all of them. The table shows approximately 130,000 clones, with 80% to 90% occurring only once. This rearrangement joins TRBV9 to TRBJ1-6; 9 bases are shared with TRBD1. Specimen: peripheral blood, collected 28 days after the second AZD1222 dose. This TCR derives from an adult who received the AZD1222 COVID-19 vaccine. CDR3 in DNA: TGTGCCAGCAGCCCCCAGGGACAGGGAAATTCACCCCTCCACTTT. Residues: CASSPQGQGNSPLHF.